Below, 28 T cell receptor beta chains from the same sample are listed, as sequenced in a study of regulatory T cells in long-lasting Graves disease. The time point: persistent/refractory GD, antithyroid drugs over 5 years with positive TRAb. PBMC RNA served as the TCR library source. CDR3 regions were amplified by Arm-PCR using iRepertoire HTBI primers to build TCR beta libraries. TCRdb itself ran the multiplex PCR reads through MiXCR, one entry per CDR3 protein. The data contain roughly 430,000 distinct CDR3 sequences, approximately 22% of them seen just once; the ten biggest clones take up about 13%. The sequences come from peripheral blood mononuclear cells (PBMCs), collected when the disease was refractory, from a patient treated with antithyroid drugs. These receptors came from a female donor with Graves disease.

This chain connects TRBV28 to TRBJ2-1; no clear D. Germline lookup yields CDR1 MDHEN and CDR2 SYDVKM. The CDR3 is 12 amino acids. Trimming removed 4 bases from V and 12 bases from J, with 13 bases in between. CDR3 region: CASSSSDIGQFF. Written as DNA, the CDR3 is TGTGCCAGCAGTTCCTCCGACATAGGGCAGTTCTTC.

The CDR3 DNA reads as TGTGCCAGCAGCTGGGGACTAGCGGTATACAATGAGCAGTTCTTC. Translated: CASSWGLAVYNEQFF. The chain uses TRBV14 and TRBJ2-1; the match to TRBD2 covers 11 bases. The V segment lost 5 bases and the J segment 4 bases; nucleotides outside the gene matches: 4. CDR3 length: 15 amino acids. CDR1 and CDR2 from the germline V gene are SGHDN and FVKESK.

The chain uses TRBV20-1 and TRBJ2-7; TRBD1 might be the D (5 bases). In germline, CDR1 is DFQATT, CDR2 SNEGSKA (reference sequence). This CDR3 has 13 amino acids. Trimming left V 3 bases short and J 6 bases short, with 15 bases between. The CDR3 nucleotides are TGCAGTGCTAGGGGGCTTACATGGGGCGAGCAGTACTTC. This translates into CSARGLTWGEQYF.

The chain is built from TRBV15 and TRBJ2-7, with 10 positions matching TRBD2. The CDR3 consists of 14 residues. Unmatched junction bases numbered 4, after V lost 2 bases and J lost 6 bases. Per the germline V gene, CDR1 is LNHNV and CDR2 is YYDKDF (reference sequence). DNA for the CDR3: TGTGCCACCAGCAGACTAGCGGGAGTCATCGAGCAGTACTTC. This gives the protein CATSRLAGVIEQYF.

This clonotype came up many times. The rearrangement joins TRBV30 to TRBJ1-1; 8 nucleotides line up with TRBD1. Germline loops: CDR1 GTSNPN, CDR2 SVGIG (reference sequence). This CDR3 has 13 amino acids. Trimming took 7 bases from V and 5 from J; bases not matched to a gene: 9. CDR3 bases: TGTGCCTACTCCCGGGACAGGCCAACTGAAGCTTTCTTT. Translation: CAYSRDRPTEAFF. Looking up the rest from reference TRBV30 and TRBJ1-1 gives the full variable domain: SQTIHQWPATLVQPVGSPLSLECTVEGTSNPNLYWYRQAAGRGLQLLFYSVGIGQISSEVPQNLSASRPQDRQFILSSKKLLLSDSGFYLCAYSRDRPTEAFFGQGTRLTVV.

This clonotype appeared many times. The chain has TRBV28 and TRBJ1-6, with 7 bases that match TRBD1. The germline CDR1 and CDR2 sequences are MDHEN and SYDVKM. V lost 3 bases, J lost 6 bases, and 5 bases stayed unmatched. The CDR3 has 15 amino acids. CDR3 sequence: CASSLGQGGNSPLHF. The CDR3 nucleotides read TGTGCCAGCAGTTTGGGTCAGGGGGGTAATTCACCCCTCCACTTT.

The rearrangement links TRBV18 to TRBJ2-3, with D perhaps given as TRBD1 or TRBD2 (5 bases each). The CDR3 spans 16 residues. Germline values: CDR1 KGHSH, CDR2 LQKENI. The V and J ends lost 3 bases and 4 bases respectively, with 17 bases between them. In nucleotides, the CDR3 is TGTGCCAGCTCACCGCCGGGACGGCCCAGCTCAGATACGCAGTATTTT. Its protein is CASSPPGRPSSDTQYF.

This clonotype has only a few counts. This rearrangement joins TRBV20-1 to TRBJ1-1; D possibly corresponds to TRBD1 (6 bases). This CDR3 is 15 amino acids long. CDR1 is DFQATT, CDR2 SNEGSKA, per germline (reference sequence). The V gene lost 5 bases and the J gene lost 1 base, with 17 bases spanning the gap. The DNA of the CDR3 is TGCAGTGCTTCCAGGGGACTGGGTGGGAACACTGAAGCTTTCTTT. Translation: CSASRGLGGNTEAFF.

This clonotype was counted at least ten times. The chain uses TRBV28 and TRBJ1-1; 8 bases are shared with TRBD1. The CDR3 is 14 residues long. V lost 4 bases and J lost 4; bases outside the gene matches: 5. Germline V gene sequence: CDR1 MDHEN, CDR2 SYDVKM. CDR3 sequence: CASSWSTGGTEAFF. The CDR3, as DNA: TGTGCCAGCAGTTGGTCCACAGGGGGCACTGAAGCTTTCTTT.

As to this clonotype: Here the CDR3 omits its conserved ending phenylalanine or tryptophan, so a read error is the likely source. The gene calls are TRBV7-9 and TRBJ2-5; D call uncertain. V was pared by 5 bases and J by 1 base, with 17 bases between. Germline V gene sequence: CDR1 SEHNR, CDR2 FQNEAQ (reference sequence). This CDR3 is 16 amino acids long. CDR3 amino acids: CASSPPVGWVQETQYV. As DNA, the CDR3 is TGTGCCAGCAGCCCCCCAGTAGGGTGGGTCCAAGAGACCCAGTACGTC.

About this clonotype: This may be a read error, as it is one base from a much larger clone. This chain links TRBV19 with TRBJ2-5; no clear D gene. The CDR3 is 14 residues long. The germline CDR1 and CDR2 sequences are LNHDA and SQIVND (reference sequence). For the CDR3, the DNA is TGTGCCGGTAGTATAGGGCGCAGCCAAGAGACCCAGTACTTC. Its protein product is CAGSIGRSQETQYF.

The J gene is TRBJ2-5, the V gene TRBV19; perhaps TRBD2 as D (6 bases). CDR1 and CDR2 from the germline V gene are LNHDA and SQIVND (reference sequence). The V end lost 3 bases, the J end lost 4 bases, and 12 bases lay between the germline ends. The CDR3 runs to 14 residues. The CDR3 protein is CASSMGGLRETQYF. The DNA for the CDR3 is TGTGCCAGTAGTATGGGGGGTTTGAGAGAGACCCAGTACTTC.

The rearrangement links TRBV7-9 to TRBJ2-7, with 8 bases that match TRBD2. The CDR3 is made up of 15 amino acids. The J segment lost 6 bases and the V segment lost 5 bases, leaving 12 bases of the junction unmatched. The germline V gene has CDR1 SEHNR and CDR2 FQNEAQ (reference sequence). For the CDR3, the DNA is TGTGCCAGCAGCCCCCGAGGAGCGGGAGAGGTCGAGCAGTACTTC. It encodes CASSPRGAGEVEQYF.

The chain carries TRBV5-1 and TRBJ2-1; D remains ambiguous. The ends were cut back, 0 bases at V and 2 bases at J, with 6 bases in the middle. The CDR3 has 14 residues. CDR1 SGHRS and CDR2 YFSETQ come from the germline V gene. Here the CDR3 reads CASSLDPTYNEQFF. The CDR3 region has the DNA TGCGCCAGCAGCTTGGACCCCACCTACAATGAGCAGTTCTTC.

This clonotype occurred a few times. The genes are TRBV10-3 and TRBJ2-1; the match to TRBD1 covers 11 bases. V lost 10 bases to trimming and J lost 7 bases; unmatched junction nucleotides: 6. The CDR3 contains 13 residues. Germline V gene data show CDR1 as ENHRY and CDR2 as SYGVKD. The CDR3 here is CATSGTGGNEQFF. The CDR3 nucleotides read TGTGCCACCTCCGGGACAGGGGGAAATGAGCAGTTCTTC.

This chain joins TRBV19 and TRBJ2-4, with a tentative D call TRBD1 (6 bases). Trimming shortened V by 5 bases and J by 1 base, and 21 bases separated the two germline ends. There are 18 residues in the CDR3. Germline assignment: CDR1 LNHDA and CDR2 SQIVND (reference sequence). The CDR3 spells CASSPPRSQRGAKNIQYF. CDR3 bases: TGTGCCAGTAGTCCCCCCCGGTCCCAGAGGGGGGCCAAAAACATTCAGTACTTC.

The chain couples TRBV30 to TRBJ1-1, with D hard to call. Deletions cut 0 bases from V and 4 bases from J, with 9 bases between. Germline CDR1 is GTSNPN and CDR2 is SVGIG (reference sequence). The CDR3 contains 13 residues. The CDR3 DNA reads as TGTGCCTGGAGTGTACGTCCGCTCACTGAAGCTTTCTTT. Residues: CAWSVRPLTEAFF.

This clonotype has a count of ten or more. The V gene is TRBV3-1, the J gene TRBJ2-5; 9 positions agree with TRBD1. Germline CDR1 reads LGHDT; CDR2 reads YNNKEL (reference sequence). The V and J ends lost 6 bases and 2 bases, in that order; junction bases with no gene match: 7. There are 15 residues in the CDR3. The CDR3 DNA reads as TGTGCCAGCAGGCGGACAGGGGCTAATCAAGAGACCCAGTACTTC. This sequence encodes CASRRTGANQETQYF.

This clonotype was found many times. The V gene is TRBV27, the J gene TRBJ2-7; D is possibly TRBD1 (5 bases). The CDR3 length is 14 residues. CDR1 and CDR2 (germline): MNHEY, SMNVEV (reference sequence). The ends were cut back, 3 bases at V and 3 bases at J, with 12 bases in the middle. The CDR3 nucleotides read TGTGCCAGCAGTTTGGGGCCCTCGGTCTACGAGCAGTACTTC. It yields the protein CASSLGPSVYEQYF.

J is TRBJ1-1 and V is TRBV24-1, with D perhaps TRBD1 (5 bases). Trimming took off 3 bases at V and 10 bases at J, with 14 bases between the two ends. The CDR3 consists of 13 residues. Germline loops: CDR1 KGHDR, CDR2 SFDVKD. CDR3 bases: TGTGCCACCAGTGATACAAGTGGGGGAGTAGCTTTCTTT. Translated, it gives CATSDTSGGVAFF.

J is TRBJ1-2 and V is TRBV6-2 or TRBV6-3, with a possible D match to TRBD1 (5 bases). The V gene's germline CDR1 is MNHEY and CDR2 SVGEGT. The CDR3 has 12 residues. V lost 6 bases to trimming and J lost 9 bases, with 14 bases between them. The CDR3 loop reads CASSPGGGCYTF. CDR3 in DNA: TGTGCCAGCAGCCCGGGGGGGGGATGCTACACCTTC.

The rearrangement links TRBV5-1 to TRBJ1-1; D uncertain. The germline V gene has CDR1 SGHRS and CDR2 YFSETQ. The CDR3 contains 15 residues. V shed 0 bases and J shed 1 base, with 10 bases lying between them. The CDR3 spells CASSLGTVTNTEAFF. CDR3 DNA: TGCGCCAGCAGCTTGGGAACAGTCACGAACACTGAAGCTTTCTTT. Combining the CDR3 with reference TRBV5-1 and TRBJ1-1 gives the whole variable domain KAGVTQTPRYLIKTRGQQVTLSCSPISGHRSVSWYQQTPGQGLQFLFEYFSETQRNKGNFPGRFSGRQFSNSRSEMNVSTLELGDSALYLCASSLGTVTNTEAFFGQGTRLTVV.

This clonotype was recorded at least ten times. A much larger clone sits a single nucleotide away, making a read error possible. The chain recombines TRBV28 with TRBJ2-7, with D unclear. V was clipped by 5 bases and J by 5 bases, with 4 bases between them. There are 10 residues in the CDR3. CDR1 MDHEN and CDR2 SYDVKM come from the germline V gene. The CDR3 DNA follows: TGTGCCAGCAGTGGCAACGAGCAGTACTTC. Translation gives CASSGNEQYF. Full variable domain (missing parts from reference TRBV28 and TRBJ2-7): DVKVTQSSRYLVKRTGEKVFLECVQDMDHENMFWYRQDPGLGLRLIYFSYDVKMKEKGDIPEGYSVSREKKERFSLILESASTNQTSMYLCASSGNEQYFGPGTRLTVT.

This rearrangement joins TRBV6-1 to TRBJ1-2; the D gene is possibly TRBD1 (5 bases). The germline V gene has CDR1 MNHNS and CDR2 SASEGT. CDR3 length equals 15 residues. Trimming left V 7 bases short and J 4 bases short, with 19 bases between. The CDR3 DNA reads TGTGCCAGCACTCCTGCACAGGACCTAAGCTATGGCTACACCTTC. Translation gives CASTPAQDLSYGYTF.

This clonotype was observed many times. This sequence joins TRBV6-2 or TRBV6-3 and TRBJ2-4; 8 nucleotides match TRBD1. This CDR3 region has 16 residues. Germline lookup yields CDR1 MNHEY and CDR2 SVGEGT. The junction had 9 bases not matched to a gene; V was cut back by 0 bases and J by 8 bases. This CDR3 reads CASSYSNQGARHIQYF. The CDR3 DNA follows: TGTGCCAGCAGTTACTCGAATCAGGGGGCTCGGCACATTCAGTACTTC.

The V gene is TRBV12-3 or TRBV12-4, the J gene TRBJ2-5, with 8 nucleotides matching TRBD2. V was pared by 6 bases and J by 5 bases, with 14 bases of the junction left unmatched. The CDR3 totals 16 residues. This CDR3 reads CASRRSSSGRVETQYF. The CDR3 DNA follows: TGTGCCAGCAGACGGTCCTCGAGCGGGAGAGTGGAGACCCAGTACTTC.

The chain has TRBV7-2 and TRBJ1-1; weak D call: TRBD1 (5 bases). The V end lost 5 bases, the J end lost 12 bases, and 13 bases lay between the germline ends. There are 11 residues in the CDR3. Germline CDR1 is SGHTA and CDR2 is FQGNSA. The DNA for the CDR3 is TGTGCCAGCAGCCGGGAGGGGATTACTTTCTTT. It yields the protein CASSREGITFF.

The chain employs TRBV28 and TRBJ2-6, with 8 bases identical to TRBD1. Per germline, CDR1 MDHEN and CDR2 SYDVKM. J lost 2 bases, V lost 11 bases, and 8 bases had no gene match. CDR3 length equals 15 residues. CDR3 amino acids: CAVQPGGTGANVLTF. The DNA for the CDR3 is TGTGCCGTCCAACCAGGGGGCACTGGGGCCAACGTCCTGACTTTC.